The 27 T cell receptor beta chains below all came from one sample that was sequenced in a study of cytomegalovirus exposure and HLA in healthy donors. Primers included in the PCR were 60 Vbeta and 13 Jbeta primers. This table comes from immunoSEQ multiplex PCR, and its TCRdb copy is limited to in-frame clones, with some not included. The sample lists 110,000 to 150,000 clones, 55% to 80% seen once, with 1.3% in the top ten. Source material: PBMCs. Source of these receptors: a woman between 40 and 50 years old in good health and CMV-seronegative.

This chain links TRBV27 with TRBJ2-3; 8 positions match TRBD2. The ends lost 4 bases at V and 3 bases at J; junction bases unmatched: 9. Germline-derived CDR1 and CDR2 are MNHEY and SMNVEV (reference sequence). The CDR3 is 16 residues long. CDR3 region: CASSSRGLAHTDTQYF. The CDR3 coding sequence is TGTGCCAGCAGTTCCCGAGGACTAGCTCATACAGATACGCAGTATTTT.

The chain uses TRBV21-1 and TRBJ1-6; the table's D call of TRBD1 was not tested on the DNA. TRBV21-1 is assigned pseudogene status. The CDR3 is 18 amino acids. CDR3 in amino acids: CASSPTGVLSQHNSPLHF. The CDR3 region has the DNA TGTGCCAGCAGCCCGACAGGGGTACTCTCACAACACAATTCACCCCTCCACTTT.

The chain couples TRBV9 to TRBJ1-3; D call uncertain. The CDR3 sequence is 15 residues long. CDR1 is SGDLS and CDR2 is YYNGEE in the germline V gene. V was cut by 0 bases and J by 4 bases, with 11 bases left in between. The CDR3 DNA reads as TGTGCCAGCAGCGTAGTCCCAGGCTCAGGAAACACCATATATTTT. As protein: CASSVVPGSGNTIYF.

The V call is TRBV6-5, the J call TRBJ1-1, with D possibly being TRBD1 (6 bases). Germline V gives CDR1 MNHEY, CDR2 SVGAGI. The ends were cut back, 5 bases at V and 0 bases at J, with 10 bases in the middle. The CDR3 runs to 14 residues. The CDR3 DNA sequence: TGTGCCAGCAGTCGAGACAGGATGAACACTGAAGCTTTCTTT. Its protein is CASSRDRMNTEAFF.

This clone was counted a few times. The chain joins TRBV5-1 to TRBJ2-2, with D perhaps TRBD2 (5 bases). CDR1 SGHRS and CDR2 YFSETQ come from the germline V gene. With 0 bases removed from V and 4 bases from J, the gap between germline ends came to 10 bases. The CDR3 has 15 residues. CDR3 residues: CASSLGGSATGELFF. The CDR3 DNA sequence: TGCGCCAGCAGCTTGGGAGGGTCAGCCACCGGGGAGCTGTTTTTT.

This chain uses TRBV19 with TRBJ1-1; a weak D match, TRBD1 (5 bases). In germline, CDR1 is LNHDA, CDR2 SQIVND (reference sequence). The V end was cut by 6 bases, the J end by 3 bases, with 20 bases between. The CDR3 spans 16 residues. The CDR3 here is CASRGFGWGKDTEAFF. The DNA of the CDR3 is TGTGCCAGTAGGGGATTCGGGTGGGGCAAGGACACTGAAGCTTTCTTT.

The V and J genes are TRBV7-2 and TRBJ1-4; the D gene is possibly TRBD1 (6 bases). Trimming removed 4 bases from V and 1 base from J, with 10 bases in between. The length of the CDR3 is 15 residues. The germline gives CDR1 SGHTA, CDR2 FQGNSA. CDR3 loop: CASSSLQGTNEKLFF. DNA of the CDR3: TGTGCCAGCAGCTCCTTACAGGGAACTAATGAAAAACTGTTTTTT.

The chain recombines TRBV2 with TRBJ2-5; the match to TRBD2 covers 13 bases. Germline V CDR1 and CDR2: SNHLY, FYNNEI. This CDR3 has 19 amino acids. V gave up 5 bases and J gave up 9 bases; unmatched junction bases: 21. As DNA, the CDR3 is TGTGCCAGCAGTCCGGGGGGCGAACTAGCGGGGGGGCGCCGGGGGGCCCAGTACTTC. Translation: CASSPGGELAGGRRGAQYF.

The chain recombines TRBV6-1 with TRBJ1-4; 7 nucleotides agree with TRBD1. Germline CDR1 and CDR2: MNHNS and SASEGT. This CDR3 spans 15 amino acids. Germline trimming cut 2 bases from V and 7 bases from J; bases unmatched to any gene: 7. In DNA, the CDR3 is TGTGCCAGCAGTGAAAACAGGGGACGGGGTGAAAAACTGTTTTTT. It codes for CASSENRGRGEKLFF.

The chain recombines TRBV12-5 with TRBJ1-5; no clear D. The CDR3 sequence is 13 residues long. Germline lookup yields CDR1 LGHNT and CDR2 FRNRAP. Trimming left V 6 bases short and J 4 bases short, with 10 bases between. CDR3 loop: CASGLTRNQPQHF. DNA of the CDR3: TGTGCTAGTGGCCTGACAAGAAATCAGCCCCAGCATTTT. The full variable domain, in which reference TRBV12-5 and TRBJ1-5 provide the parts outside the CDR3, is DARVTQTPRHKVTEMGQEVTMRCQPILGHNTVFWYRQTMMQGLELLAYFRNRAPLDDSGMPKDRFSAEMPDATLATLKIQPSEPRDSAVYFCASGLTRNQPQHFGDGTRLSIL.

V is TRBV27 and J is TRBJ1-2; weak D call: TRBD1 (6 bases). The length of the CDR3 is 15 residues. V gave up 2 bases and J gave up 2 bases, with 12 bases separating them. Germline CDR1 and CDR2: MNHEY and SMNVEV (reference sequence). CDR3 nucleotide sequence: TGTGCCAGCAGTTTACGCCCGGACAGCAACTATGGCTACACCTTC. This encodes CASSLRPDSNYGYTF.

This rearrangement joins TRBV4-1 to TRBJ2-1; perhaps TRBD1 as D (7 bases). This CDR3 comprises 14 residues. V lost 4 bases, J lost 9 bases, and 16 bases lay in between. Germline CDR1 and CDR2: MGHRA and YSYEKL. CDR3 DNA: TGCGCCAGCAGCCGACTAGACAGGGAAGGTGAGCAGTTCTTC. This codes for CASSRLDREGEQFF.

The chain recombines TRBV5-4 with TRBJ1-3, with D possibly TRBD1 on 5 matching bases. V was clipped by 2 bases and J by 3 bases, with 9 bases between them. CDR3 size: 14 residues. The germline V gene has CDR1 SGHNT and CDR2 YYREEE (reference sequence). CDR3 protein: CASSFSGNGNTIYF. For the CDR3, the DNA is TGTGCCAGCAGCTTTTCAGGGAATGGAAACACCATATATTTT.

The chain is built from TRBV2 and TRBJ2-3; 9 bases fit TRBD2. V was pared by 6 bases and J by 5 bases, with 9 bases of the junction left unmatched. The CDR3 runs to 15 residues. Germline CDR1 SNHLY, CDR2 FYNNEI. CDR3 protein: CASRALAGMVDTQYF. CDR3 nucleotides: TGTGCCAGCAGGGCGCTAGCGGGGATGGTAGATACGCAGTATTTT.

This clone was seen only a few times. The chain combines TRBV4-2 with TRBJ1-2, with D unresolved. The CDR3 sequence is 16 residues long. The ends were cut back, 1 base at V and 4 bases at J, with 16 bases in the middle. Germline values: CDR1 LGHNA, CDR2 YNFKEQ. CDR3 DNA: TGTGCCAGCAGCCAAGGCGAGCGTCGTGGAGTCTATGGCTACACCTTC. It encodes CASSQGERRGVYGYTF.

V is TRBV16 and J is TRBJ1-2; 8 nucleotides match TRBD1. The CDR3 runs 15 residues. Germline-derived CDR1 and CDR2 are KGHSY and FQNENV. Unmatched junction bases numbered 5, after V lost 3 bases and J lost 2 bases. The CDR3 DNA follows: TGTGCCAGCAGCCATGGGACAGGACTAAACTATGGCTACACCTTC. Its protein product is CASSHGTGLNYGYTF.

The chain is built from TRBV5-4 and TRBJ1-2, with 7 bases aligning to TRBD1. The germline gives CDR1 SGHNT, CDR2 YYREEE (reference sequence). V lost 4 bases and J lost 3; bases outside the gene matches: 6. CDR3 length: 14 amino acids. In DNA form, the CDR3 reads TGTGCCAGCAGCCCCAGGGGGAATGACTATGGCTACACCTTC. It specifies CASSPRGNDYGYTF.

V is TRBV28 and J is TRBJ1-5; weak D call: TRBD1 (6 bases). The CDR3 consists of 15 residues. CDR1 is MDHEN and CDR2 is SYDVKM in the germline V gene. Trimming took off 6 bases at V and 1 base at J, with 13 bases between the two ends. The CDR3 nucleotides read TGTGCCAGCAGCCCTGGGACACTAAGCAATCAGCCCCAGCATTTT. Translation gives CASSPGTLSNQPQHF.

The chain links TRBV29-1 to TRBJ1-2; tentatively, D is TRBD1 (6 bases). This CDR3 comprises 12 residues. Trimming removed 6 bases from V and 4 bases from J, with 12 bases in between. The germline V gene encodes CDR1 SQVTM and CDR2 ANQGSEA. This chain's CDR3 is CSVARTAYGYTF. CDR3 sequence (DNA): TGCAGCGTCGCCAGGACAGCCTATGGCTACACCTTC.

This clone turned up a few times. This rearrangement joins TRBV4-2 to TRBJ2-1; 7 bases are a match to TRBD1. Per germline, CDR1 LGHNA and CDR2 YNFKEQ. The CDR3 is made up of 15 amino acids. Trimming removed 1 base from V and 4 bases from J; junction bases left unmatched: 4. The CDR3 sequence: CASSQGTGFYNEQFF. The CDR3 DNA is TGTGCCAGCAGCCAAGGGACAGGTTTTTACAATGAGCAGTTCTTC.

This clone is a singleton in its sample. The CDR3 sequence is CASSLFRGGASTGELFF. As DNA, the CDR3 is TGTGCCAGCAGCTTATTCAGAGGGGGGGCGAGCACCGGGGAGCTGTTTTTT. The V and J genes are TRBV7-2 and TRBJ2-2; a possible D gene is TRBD2 (7 bases). The length of the CDR3 is 17 residues. V lost 2 bases, J lost 4 bases, and 17 bases lay in between. Germline lookup yields CDR1 SGHTA and CDR2 FQGNSA.

In DNA form, the CDR3 reads TGTGCCAGCTCGGGACAGCCCTACAATGAGCAGTTCTTC. This translates into CASSGQPYNEQFF. This sequence joins TRBV6-1 and TRBJ2-1; the match to TRBD1 covers 7 bases. The CDR3 covers 13 residues. Germline V gene lookup returns CDR1 MNHNS and CDR2 SASEGT. The V gene end was trimmed by 8 bases and the J gene end by 2 bases; junction bases not matched to a gene: 3.

This rearrangement joins TRBV5-5 to TRBJ1-6, with 8 positions matching TRBD1. The junction had 7 bases not matched to a gene; V was cut back by 4 bases and J by 10 bases. The CDR3 consists of 14 residues. Germline CDR1 and CDR2: SGHKS and YYEKEE (reference sequence). The CDR3 is CASSPGQGRSPLHF. The CDR3, as DNA: TGTGCCAGCAGCCCTGGACAGGGTAGATCACCCCTCCACTTT.

V is TRBV4-1 and J is TRBJ1-2; 7 nucleotides line up with TRBD1. The CDR3 extends over 13 amino acids. With V trimmed by 1 base and J by 6 bases, 2 bases remained unmatched. CDR1 is MGHRA, CDR2 YSYEKL, per germline. The CDR3: CASSQAQGDGYTF. DNA of the CDR3: TGCGCCAGCAGCCAAGCTCAGGGGGATGGCTACACCTTC.

This rearrangement joins TRBV5-6 to TRBJ2-2, with 10 bases identical to TRBD1. Unmatched junction bases numbered 9, after V lost 4 bases and J lost 6 bases. Per the germline V gene, CDR1 is SGHDT and CDR2 is YYEEEE. There are 16 residues in the CDR3. The CDR3 sequence: CASSGSGTGVAGELFF. CDR3 sequence (DNA): TGTGCCAGCAGCGGATCGGGGACAGGGGTTGCCGGGGAGCTGTTTTTT. The full variable domain, with the rest looked up from reference TRBV5-6 and TRBJ2-2, is DAGVTQSPTHLIKTRGQQVTLRCSPKSGHDTVSWYQQALGQGPQFIFQYYEEEERQRGNFPDRFSGHQFPNYSSELNVNALLLGDSALYLCASSGSGTGVAGELFFGEGSRLTVL.

The gene calls are TRBV4-1 and TRBJ2-1; 10 bases align to TRBD2. Germline-derived CDR1 and CDR2 are MGHRA and YSYEKL. This CDR3 spans 17 amino acids. V gave up 1 base and J gave up 8 bases; unmatched junction bases: 11. The chain's CDR3 is CASSQVEASGGTDEQFF. CDR3 nucleotides: TGCGCCAGCAGCCAAGTCGAGGCTAGCGGGGGTACTGATGAGCAGTTCTTC.

The CDR3 spells CASSRQGSYEQYF. The CDR3 region has the DNA TGTGCCAGCAGTCGACAGGGGTCCTACGAGCAGTACTTC. This chain connects TRBV6-1 to TRBJ2-7, with TRBD1 matching over 8 bases. J was trimmed by 1 base and V by 5 bases; bases with no gene match: 1. The CDR3 is 13 residues long. CDR1 and CDR2 (germline): MNHNS, SASEGT.